What follows are 17 T cell receptor beta chains derived from one specimen sequenced in a study of blood T cells in healthy people across ages. The authors ran a second PCR of roughly 7 to 11 cycles using a sample-barcoded 5' primer and a J-beta primer mix. TCRdb processed the 5' RACE reads anew with MiXCR; each CDR3 protein has one entry. The table shows some 900,000 distinct CDR3 sequences, with around 48% occurring only once. Input material: blood. These receptor sequences come from a man under 40 in good health.

There are a few counts of this clonotype. This chain links TRBV6-2 or TRBV6-3 with TRBJ2-1; the match to TRBD1 covers 10 bases. The J segment lost 2 bases and the V segment lost 6 bases, leaving 4 bases of the junction unmatched. CDR3 length equals 15 residues. The germline CDR1 and CDR2 sequences are MNHEY and SVGEGT. As DNA, the CDR3 is TGTGCCAGCAGGCAGGGACAGGGGCCCTACAATGAGCAGTTCTTC. Translating it yields CASRQGQGPYNEQFF.

The rearrangement joins TRBV27 to TRBJ1-5; 7 bases agree with TRBD1. The CDR3 is made up of 14 amino acids. V dropped 5 bases and J dropped 6; count of bases not matched to a gene: 7. CDR1 MNHEY and CDR2 SMNVEV come from the germline V gene (reference sequence). CDR3 nucleotides: TGTGCCAGCAGTCCGAGGGGGCTCGGTCAGCCCCAGCATTTT. Encoded protein: CASSPRGLGQPQHF.

The CDR3 DNA is TGTGCCAGCAGCTTAGACAGGGTGGCTGGCTACACCTTC. Its translation is CASSLDRVAGYTF. J is TRBJ1-2 and V is TRBV7-9; a weak D match, TRBD1 (6 bases). V lost 1 base to trimming and J lost 7 bases, with 10 bases between them. The CDR3 contains 13 residues. The germline V gene has CDR1 SEHNR and CDR2 FQNEAQ (reference sequence).

For this clonotype: A clone one base away is much larger, so this may be a read error. The chain is built from TRBV6-1 and TRBJ2-6, with D possibly TRBD2 on 6 matching bases. Germline CDR1 is MNHNS and CDR2 is SASEGT. The CDR3 is 18 residues long. Trimming took 6 bases from V and 0 from J, leaving 18 bases between them. The CDR3 loop reads CASRSLARGTSGANVLTF. The CDR3 DNA follows: TGTGCCAGCAGAAGTCTAGCGAGGGGCACCTCTGGGGCCAACGTCCTGACTTTC.

The chain combines TRBV9 with TRBJ2-3; 7 bases align to TRBD2. Per the germline V gene, CDR1 is SGDLS and CDR2 is YYNGEE. The CDR3 contains 15 residues. Trimming took 4 bases from V and 1 from J; bases not matched to a gene: 6. The CDR3 sequence is CASSSSGFRTDTQYF. The CDR3 region has the DNA TGTGCCAGCAGCAGTAGCGGGTTCCGCACAGATACGCAGTATTTT.

The chain is built from TRBV4-1 and TRBJ2-1, with 7 bases that match TRBD1. The ends lost 0 bases at V and 6 bases at J; junction bases unmatched: 8. The CDR3 loop spans 16 amino acids. Looked up from germline, CDR1 is MGHRA and CDR2 is YSYEKL. In DNA, the CDR3 is TGCGCCAGCAGCCAAGAACGGCAGGGGGTGCTCAATGAGCAGTTCTTC. It specifies CASSQERQGVLNEQFF.

This clonotype has only a few counts. The chain joins TRBV27 to TRBJ1-4; possible D gene TRBD1, 5 bases. V was clipped by 2 bases and J by 10 bases, with 14 bases between them. The CDR3 runs 14 residues. Per the germline V gene, CDR1 is MNHEY and CDR2 is SMNVEV (reference sequence). The CDR3 bases are TGTGCCAGCAGTTTAGACGGGGGTGAGGGAAAACTGTTTTTT. The encoded protein is CASSLDGGEGKLFF.

The chain has TRBV6-1 and TRBJ1-4; D not certain. The CDR3 sequence is 17 residues long. Germline V CDR1 and CDR2: MNHNS, SASEGT. The ends were cut back, 6 bases at V and 0 bases at J, with 17 bases in the middle. The CDR3 sequence is CASRPRAFDATNEKLFF. In DNA form, the CDR3 reads TGTGCCAGCAGGCCCCGGGCGTTTGATGCAACTAATGAAAAACTGTTTTTT.

The rearrangement joins TRBV29-1 to TRBJ2-7, with TRBD1 as a possible D gene (5 bases). Trimming took 7 bases from V and 2 from J, leaving 12 bases between them. CDR3 length equals 12 residues. In germline, CDR1 is SQVTM, CDR2 ANQGSEA. CDR3 sequence (DNA): TGCAGCGGAACAACAGGAGCCTACGAGCAGTACTTC. Its translation is CSGTTGAYEQYF.

This chain connects TRBV29-1 to TRBJ2-1, with TRBD2 matching over 14 bases. The CDR3 is made up of 14 amino acids. V was pared by 7 bases and J by 5 bases, with 4 bases of the junction left unmatched. Germline CDR1 SQVTM, CDR2 ANQGSEA. The CDR3 nucleotides read TGCAGCGGGATGGGACTAGCGGGGGACAATGAGCAGTTCTTC. The encoded protein is CSGMGLAGDNEQFF.

The chain uses TRBV6-2 or TRBV6-3 and TRBJ2-3, with a weak D call TRBD1 (6 bases). V was trimmed by 5 bases and J by 1 base, leaving 10 bases between them. This CDR3 is built from 14 residues. CDR1 and CDR2 from the germline V gene are MNHEY and SVGEGT. This chain's CDR3 is CASSRRQGTDTQYF. The CDR3 coding sequence is TGTGCCAGCAGTCGACGACAGGGCACAGATACGCAGTATTTT.

The genes are TRBV12-3 or TRBV12-4 and TRBJ1-5; TRBD1 might be the D (6 bases). Trimming pared 5 bases from V and 3 bases from J, leaving 23 bases between. This CDR3 has 18 amino acids. The CDR3 reads CASSTRQAAPRFNQPQHF. CDR3 sequence (DNA): TGTGCCAGCAGTACACGACAGGCTGCCCCGAGATTCAATCAGCCCCAGCATTTT.

This chain uses TRBV4-1 with TRBJ2-7; a weak D match, TRBD1 (5 bases). Looked up from germline, CDR1 is MGHRA and CDR2 is YSYEKL. The germline V and J ends were trimmed by 0 bases and 5 bases, with 14 bases remaining between them. This CDR3 is built from 15 residues. The CDR3 protein is CASSQDLSGYNEQYF. CDR3 nucleotide sequence: TGCGCCAGCAGCCAAGATCTTTCAGGGTACAACGAGCAGTACTTC.

The rearrangement links TRBV25-1 to TRBJ1-6; 7 bases align to TRBD1. This CDR3 has 15 residues. CDR1 MGHDK and CDR2 SYGVNS come from the germline V gene. V gave up 1 base and J gave up 8 bases; unmatched junction bases: 5. The CDR3 coding sequence is TGTGCCAGCAGTGAATCGCAGGGGGAACATTCACCCCTCCACTTT. This sequence encodes CASSESQGEHSPLHF.

This sequence joins TRBV20-1 and TRBJ2-1; no firm D call. This CDR3 contains 13 residues. Germline V gene lookup returns CDR1 DFQATT and CDR2 SNEGSKA (reference sequence). Deletions cut 6 bases from V and 2 bases from J, with 11 bases between. CDR3 coding DNA: TGCAGTGCCCGATGGAATACCTACAATGAGCAGTTCTTC. It is translated as CSARWNTYNEQFF.

This chain connects TRBV27 to TRBJ1-1, with a tentative D call TRBD1 (5 bases). The CDR3 extends over 12 amino acids. CDR1 is MNHEY and CDR2 is SMNVEV in the germline V gene (reference sequence). The V end lost 10 bases, the J end lost 2 bases, and 11 bases lay between the germline ends. The CDR3 loop is CATRQFNTEAFF. CDR3 coding DNA: TGTGCCACCAGACAGTTTAACACTGAAGCTTTCTTT.

The rearrangement uses TRBV28 and TRBJ2-3; D is undetermined. Germline V gene sequence: CDR1 MDHEN, CDR2 SYDVKM. V was clipped by 5 bases and J by 8 bases, with 14 bases between them. The CDR3 extends over 13 amino acids. In DNA form, the CDR3 reads TGTGCCAGCAGTCCGCGACTTGACCCTACGCAGTATTTT. It translates to CASSPRLDPTQYF.